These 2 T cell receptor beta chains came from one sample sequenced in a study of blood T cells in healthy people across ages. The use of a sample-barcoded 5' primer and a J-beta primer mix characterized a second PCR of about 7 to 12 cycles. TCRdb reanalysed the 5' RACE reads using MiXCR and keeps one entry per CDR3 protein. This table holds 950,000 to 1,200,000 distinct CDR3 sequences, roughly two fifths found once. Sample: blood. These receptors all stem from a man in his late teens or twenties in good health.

This CDR3 reads CATSEQGAPNEKLFF. CDR3 sequence (DNA): TGTGCCACCAGCGAACAGGGGGCGCCTAATGAAAAACTGTTTTTT. This chain connects TRBV15 to TRBJ1-4; TRBD1 matches 9 bases. This CDR3 contains 15 residues. Trimming took 5 bases from V and 3 from J; bases not matched to a gene: 4. In germline, CDR1 is LNHNV, CDR2 YYDKDF (reference sequence).

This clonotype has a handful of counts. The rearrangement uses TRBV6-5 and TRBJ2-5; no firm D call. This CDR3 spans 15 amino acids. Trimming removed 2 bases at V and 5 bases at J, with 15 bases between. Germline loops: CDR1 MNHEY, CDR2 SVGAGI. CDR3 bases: TGTGCCAGCAGTTACCCCGGATCAAAGAGGGAGACCCAGTACTTC. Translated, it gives CASSYPGSKRETQYF.